This T cell receptor (beta chain) was observed in a study of graft-versus-host responses after intestinal transplantation. Study-wide context: Each recipient received anti-thymocyte globulin induction, then tacrolimus and steroids for two to three years.

This table comes from immunoSEQ multiplex PCR, and its TCRdb copy is limited to in-frame clones, with some not included. The table shows about 100,000 clones, with less than 90% occurring only once. Trimming removed 2 bases at V and 6 bases at J, with 21 bases between. This CDR3 contains 16 residues. The V gene's germline CDR1 is SGHRS and CDR2 YFSETQ. To note about this clone: Its matching antigen is unknown.

The TCR was taken from a human donor who was the organ donor for an intestinal transplant. Sequencing used unstimulated CD4+ T cells sorted from spleen or lymph node cells, obtained before transplant. The J gene is TRBJ2-7, the V gene TRBV5-1; the D gene is possibly TRBD1 (5 bases). The CDR3 sequence: CASSFGGQGDQGEQYF. DNA of the CDR3: TGCGCCAGCAGCTTCGGTGGGCAGGGCGATCAAGGCGAGCAGTACTTC.